This is a list of T cell receptor beta chains from one sample in a study of vaccination effects on CD4 cells after COVID-19. This table comes from immunoSEQ multiplex PCR, and its TCRdb copy is limited to in-frame clones, with some not included. The sample yields more than 30,000 clones, around two thirds seen once. These receptors' targets are unknown. The sequences come from CD4+ T cells from PBMCs cultured without peptide, collected before COVID-19 vaccination. These receptors originate from a human donor who received a COVID-19 vaccine. CDR3s include the opening cysteine and the closing phenylalanine or tryptophan. Fields, in order: V gene, clone size, D gene, J gene, CDR3 DNA, CDR3 protein. The D gene is left open where the match is weak. Only part of the rows carry a size: once, few, many, or a class if the clone is expanded.

>TRBV7-2|medium-sized|TRBD1|TRBJ1-2
TGTGCCAGCAGCTTAGAGGTCCTGGCAGGGGGCTCTGGCTACACCTTC
CASSLEVLAGGSGYTF
>TRBV6-1|-|TRBD1|TRBJ1-2
TGTGCCAGCAGTGAAGGGGACAGCCGCTACACCTTC
CASSEGDSRYTF
>TRBV5-1|-|-|TRBJ2-7
TGCGCCAGCAGCCCTATCGTCGGGACGCCCACCTACGAGCAGTACTTC
CASSPIVGTPTYEQYF
>TRBV3-1/TRBV3-2|-|-|TRBJ1-1
TGTGCCAGCAGCCAAGATTCGGTGACTATGAACACTGAAGCTTTCTTT
CASSQDSVTMNTEAFF
>TRBV9|-|TRBD2|TRBJ2-2
TGTGCCAGCAGCGTAGAAGTAGCGGGAGGAGCGAACACCGGGGAGCTGTTTTTT
CASSVEVAGGANTGELFF
>TRBV20-1|-|-|TRBJ2-7
TGCAGTGCTAGTTCCCTTGAGAGCTACGAGCAGTACTTC
CSASSLESYEQYF
>TRBV7-9|few|-|TRBJ1-3
TGTGCCAGCAGCTTAGTGGTCAGGATGCGCTCTGGAAACACCATATATTTT
CASSLVVRMRSGNTIYF
>TRBV30|-|-|TRBJ1-1
TGTGCCTGGAGTGTACACCGGGTGAACACTGAAGCTTTCTTT
CAWSVHRVNTEAFF
>TRBV6-5|-|-|TRBJ2-1
TGTGCCAGCAGTTACTCTGGCTCCTCCTACAATGAGCAGTTCTTC
CASSYSGSSYNEQFF
>TRBV5-4|-|TRBD1|TRBJ2-7
TGTGCCAGCAGCTCGGGTCCGGGACAGGGGTCCTACGAGCAGTACTTC
CASSSGPGQGSYEQYF
>TRBV7-2|-|TRBD1|TRBJ1-1
TGTGCCAGCAGCTTAGGTTCGGGACAGGGAGTAGAAGCTTTCTTT
CASSLGSGQGVEAFF
>TRBV5-6|-|-|TRBJ2-3
TGTGCCAGCAGCTTGAAGGGAGGCGTAGATACGCAGTATTTT
CASSLKGGVDTQYF
>TRBV5-4|once|-|TRBJ2-3
TGTGCCAGCAGCGGAAACCAAGTGGGCACAGATACGCAGTATTTT
CASSGNQVGTDTQYF
>TRBV9|-|-|TRBJ1-2
TGTGCCAGCAGCGGGTCCTCCCAATCGTATTCCGGGACAAACAACTATGGCTACACCTTC
CASSGSSQSYSGTNNYGYTF
>TRBV29-1|-|TRBD2|TRBJ2-7
TGCAGCGTTGGGACTAGCGGGATATCCTACGAGCAGTACTTC
CSVGTSGISYEQYF
>TRBV7-9|-|TRBD2|TRBJ2-1
TGTGCCAGCAGCTTTTTCCGCGGGGGTCAGACCTACAATGAGCAGTTCTTC
CASSFFRGGQTYNEQFF
>TRBV6-5|-|-|TRBJ1-1
TGTGCCAGCAGTTGGGGTAGAGAGAACACTGAAGCTTTCTTT
CASSWGRENTEAFF
>TRBV15|few|TRBD1|TRBJ1-2
TGTGCCACCAGCTCCGGACAGGGCGGAGGCTACACCTTC
CATSSGQGGGYTF
>TRBV4-1|-|TRBD2|TRBJ2-3
TGCGCCAGCAGAACCGGGCGGGGGGGCCCCACAGATACGCAGTATTTT
CASRTGRGGPTDTQYF
>TRBV10-2|-|-|TRBJ1-2
TGCGCCAGCACGACGGGCTCGCCGTTTTATGGCTACACCTTC
CASTTGSPFYGYTF
>TRBV5-6|once|TRBD1|TRBJ1-4
TGTGCCAGCAGCTTAGGGGACAGGCCTGTAGAAGAAAAACTGTTTTTT
CASSLGDRPVEEKLFF
>TRBV6-5|few|-|TRBJ2-1
TGTGCCAGCAGTTCCCACATGGGAGACAATGAGCAGTTCTTC
CASSSHMGDNEQFF
>TRBV7-2|-|TRBD2|TRBJ2-1
TGTGCCAGCAGCCCGACTAGCGGGGGGTACAATGAGCAGTTCTTC
CASSPTSGGYNEQFF
>TRBV5-4|-|TRBD1|TRBJ1-3
TGTGCCAGCAGCTTCCGACAGGGGACCTCTGGAAACACCATATATTTT
CASSFRQGTSGNTIYF
>TRBV3-1/TRBV3-2|-|-|TRBJ1-2
TGTGCCAGCAGCCCAAGGACGTCTTCCTATGGCTACACCTTC
CASSPRTSSYGYTF
>TRBV6-4|-|TRBD1|TRBJ1-2
TGTGCCAGCAGTGATCCGGGACAGGGTTATGGCTACACCTTC
CASSDPGQGYGYTF
>TRBV5-6|-|-|TRBJ1-4
TGTGCCAGCAGCTTCGGGAATGAAAAACTGTTTTTT
CASSFGNEKLFF
>TRBV19|-|TRBD2|TRBJ2-1
TGTGCCAGTAGCCTAGCGGGAGGGGATGAGCAGTTCTTC
CASSLAGGDEQFF
>TRBV3-1/TRBV3-2|-|TRBD1|TRBJ1-3
TGTGCCAGCAGCCAAGTTCTCGGACAGGGAGGAAACACCATATATTTT
CASSQVLGQGGNTIYF
>TRBV10-2|-|TRBD1|TRBJ1-1
TGCGCCAGCAGTGAGTTTCTCGGGACAGGGAACACTGAAGCTTTCTTT
CASSEFLGTGNTEAFF
>TRBV5-5|-|TRBD1|TRBJ1-1
TGTGCCAGCAGCTTGGTTGGCAGGGGGCCGAACACTGAAGCTTTCTTT
CASSLVGRGPNTEAFF
>TRBV5-1|-|TRBD1|TRBJ1-1
TGCGCCAGCAGCCCCGGGACAGGGAACACTGAAGCTTTCTTT
CASSPGTGNTEAFF
>TRBV10-2|-|TRBD2|TRBJ2-5
TGCGCCAGTGGGCCTAGCGGGAGCTGGGAGACCCAGTACTTC
CASGPSGSWETQYF
>TRBV5-1|-|-|TRBJ2-5
TGCGCCAGCAGCTTGGCTTCAGGGTTCATCAGTCACCAAGAGACCCAGTACTTC
CASSLASGFISHQETQYF
>TRBV20-1|-|-|TRBJ2-1
TGCAGTGGGGGGCAGAATAATGAGCAGTTCTTC
CSGGQNNEQFF
>TRBV6-5|-|-|TRBJ1-6
TGTGCCAGCAGTTCTGGGACACGTAATTCACCCCTCCACTTT
CASSSGTRNSPLHF
>TRBV19|once|TRBD2|TRBJ2-3
TGTGCCAGTAGTCGGGGGGGACTAGCTTTCCACTCAAGCACAGATACGCAGTATTTT
CASSRGGLAFHSSTDTQYF
>TRBV11-2|-|-|TRBJ2-2
TGTGCCAGCAGCTCCCACCGGGACATGAACACCGGGGAGCTGTTTTTT
CASSSHRDMNTGELFF
>TRBV11-2|once|-|TRBJ2-5
TGTGCCAGCAGCTCACCAGGGACCACGGTCCGGGAGACCCAGTACTTC
CASSSPGTTVRETQYF
>TRBV5-4|-|-|TRBJ1-1
TGTGCCAGCAGCTTGGAGGGGGGGCTGGTTGAGGCTTTCTTT
CASSLEGGLVEAFF